Listed below are T cell receptor beta chains from one sample, sequenced in a study of blood T cell repertoires in COVID-19. Sequenced by immunoSEQ multiplex PCR; TCRdb stores in-frame clones only, minus some. The table shows under 250,000 clones, with about four fifths occurring only once. The sequenced material came from peripheral blood. The receptors shown here come from a woman younger than 35 with acute or convalescent COVID-19. The CDR3 runs from the conserved cysteine through the conserved F or W. Each record gives: J gene, V gene, D gene, clone size, CDR3 protein. A D gene is named only where the DNA matches it firmly. Only some rows state a clone size, as once, few, many or a class for expanded clones.

j_call: TRBJ1-2; v_call: TRBV3-1/TRBV3-2; d_call: NA; clone_size: NA; cdr3_aa: CASSTRLGGSYGYTF
j_call: TRBJ1-6; v_call: TRBV28; d_call: NA; clone_size: NA; cdr3_aa: CASSLGSRANSPLHF
j_call: TRBJ2-7; v_call: TRBV7-2; d_call: NA; clone_size: NA; cdr3_aa: CASTPPWGTSVLQYF
j_call: TRBJ1-6; v_call: TRBV5-1; d_call: TRBD1; clone_size: NA; cdr3_aa: CASSLQGGDNSPLHF
j_call: TRBJ2-1; v_call: TRBV2; d_call: TRBD2; clone_size: NA; cdr3_aa: CASEAGGRGEQFF
j_call: TRBJ1-2; v_call: TRBV6-5; d_call: NA; clone_size: once; cdr3_aa: CASSWAEGATYGYTF
j_call: TRBJ1-1; v_call: TRBV9; d_call: TRBD1; clone_size: NA; cdr3_aa: CASSVVPGQGTEAFF
j_call: TRBJ2-7; v_call: TRBV10-3; d_call: TRBD2; clone_size: NA; cdr3_aa: CASLSGTSGRSPYEQYF
j_call: TRBJ2-1; v_call: TRBV7-9; d_call: TRBD2; clone_size: few; cdr3_aa: CASNFPPSGVPLNEQFF
j_call: TRBJ1-2; v_call: TRBV19; d_call: TRBD1; clone_size: NA; cdr3_aa: CASSIHPGGAVRYGYTF
j_call: TRBJ2-3; v_call: TRBV5-1; d_call: TRBD1; clone_size: NA; cdr3_aa: CASSPQPGQSTDTQYF
j_call: TRBJ1-1; v_call: TRBV15; d_call: NA; clone_size: NA; cdr3_aa: CATSMGSTEAFF
j_call: TRBJ1-5; v_call: TRBV3-1/TRBV3-2; d_call: NA; clone_size: NA; cdr3_aa: CASSQEGDQPQHF
j_call: TRBJ2-7; v_call: TRBV11-3; d_call: TRBD1; clone_size: NA; cdr3_aa: CASSPKGQGASSYEQYF
j_call: TRBJ2-1; v_call: TRBV2; d_call: TRBD2; clone_size: few; cdr3_aa: CASSAWTSFDEQFF
j_call: TRBJ1-3; v_call: TRBV7-2; d_call: NA; clone_size: once; cdr3_aa: CASSFGDRKGNTIYF
j_call: TRBJ1-3; v_call: TRBV7-2; d_call: NA; clone_size: NA; cdr3_aa: CASSLGAGGNTIYF
j_call: TRBJ2-5; v_call: TRBV19; d_call: NA; clone_size: NA; cdr3_aa: CASTRSAAETQYF
j_call: TRBJ2-5; v_call: TRBV14; d_call: NA; clone_size: NA; cdr3_aa: CASSHRTKKRETQYF
j_call: TRBJ2-1; v_call: TRBV28; d_call: NA; clone_size: NA; cdr3_aa: CASSFGSTGVSGEQFF
j_call: TRBJ2-1; v_call: TRBV19; d_call: TRBD2; clone_size: NA; cdr3_aa: CASSIMLAGSYNEQFF
j_call: TRBJ1-4; v_call: TRBV7-2; d_call: NA; clone_size: NA; cdr3_aa: CASSLGPNEKLFF
j_call: TRBJ2-2; v_call: TRBV7-2; d_call: NA; clone_size: NA; cdr3_aa: CASVPQTANTGELFF
j_call: TRBJ1-4; v_call: TRBV7-8; d_call: TRBD1; clone_size: NA; cdr3_aa: CASSLPPGTGYEKLFF
j_call: TRBJ1-3; v_call: TRBV28; d_call: TRBD1; clone_size: NA; cdr3_aa: CASSTPGQGVTGNTIYF
j_call: TRBJ1-5; v_call: TRBV6-5; d_call: TRBD1; clone_size: NA; cdr3_aa: CASRGTGERQPQHF
j_call: TRBJ1-5; v_call: TRBV6-2/TRBV6-3; d_call: NA; clone_size: NA; cdr3_aa: CASSYPPSNQPQHF
j_call: TRBJ2-2; v_call: TRBV28; d_call: NA; clone_size: NA; cdr3_aa: CASSTRTLLKLNTGELFF
j_call: TRBJ2-5; v_call: TRBV2; d_call: NA; clone_size: NA; cdr3_aa: CASSDRVLETQYF
j_call: TRBJ2-7; v_call: TRBV10-3; d_call: NA; clone_size: many; cdr3_aa: CAISEEAGQTYEQYF
j_call: TRBJ2-3; v_call: TRBV19; d_call: TRBD2; clone_size: NA; cdr3_aa: CASSVTSGRDTQYF
j_call: TRBJ1-4; v_call: TRBV30; d_call: TRBD1; clone_size: few; cdr3_aa: CAWRGIGTGTGKLFF
j_call: TRBJ1-2; v_call: TRBV4-2; d_call: TRBD1; clone_size: once; cdr3_aa: CASSQDPQGRSGYTF
j_call: TRBJ1-1; v_call: TRBV15; d_call: NA; clone_size: once; cdr3_aa: CATSRVANTEAFF
j_call: TRBJ2-5; v_call: TRBV5-1; d_call: NA; clone_size: NA; cdr3_aa: CASSVDRVQETQYF
j_call: TRBJ1-5; v_call: TRBV19; d_call: NA; clone_size: NA; cdr3_aa: CASSVPGHSVGQPQHF
j_call: TRBJ2-2; v_call: TRBV24-1; d_call: NA; clone_size: NA; cdr3_aa: CATSDRTDTGELFF
j_call: TRBJ2-1; v_call: TRBV25-1; d_call: TRBD1; clone_size: NA; cdr3_aa: CASSGTGSNEQFF
j_call: TRBJ2-3; v_call: TRBV19; d_call: TRBD1; clone_size: few; cdr3_aa: CASRGTGSVDTQYF
j_call: TRBJ2-5; v_call: TRBV6-2/TRBV6-3; d_call: TRBD2; clone_size: NA; cdr3_aa: CASSPSSGSETQYF
j_call: TRBJ2-2; v_call: TRBV5-4; d_call: TRBD1; clone_size: few; cdr3_aa: CASSLGQGAAGELFF
j_call: TRBJ1-6; v_call: TRBV29-1; d_call: NA; clone_size: NA; cdr3_aa: CSVRGISYNSPLHF
j_call: TRBJ2-1; v_call: TRBV7-2; d_call: TRBD2; clone_size: few; cdr3_aa: CASTVTSFVNEQFF
j_call: TRBJ2-3; v_call: TRBV3-1/TRBV3-2; d_call: TRBD1; clone_size: few; cdr3_aa: CASSQSDRGRTDTQYF
j_call: TRBJ2-2; v_call: TRBV7-9; d_call: TRBD1; clone_size: NA; cdr3_aa: CASSRGTGAIGELFF